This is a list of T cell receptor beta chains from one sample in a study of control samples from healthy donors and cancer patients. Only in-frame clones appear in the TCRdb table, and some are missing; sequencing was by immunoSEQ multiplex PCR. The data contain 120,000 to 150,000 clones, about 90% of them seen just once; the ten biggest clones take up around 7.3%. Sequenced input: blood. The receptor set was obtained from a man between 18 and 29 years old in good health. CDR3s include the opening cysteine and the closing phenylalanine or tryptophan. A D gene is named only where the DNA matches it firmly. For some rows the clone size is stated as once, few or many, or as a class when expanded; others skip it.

CDR3 protein: CATSDPSQGTEAFF; CDR3 DNA: TGTGCCACCAGTGATCCCTCGCAGGGTACTGAAGCTTTCTTT; V gene: TRBV24-1; J gene: TRBJ1-1; clone size: once; D gene: NA
CDR3 protein: CASSVPEENTGELFF; CDR3 DNA: TGTGCCAGCAGCGTACCGGAGGAGAACACCGGGGAGCTGTTTTTT; V gene: TRBV9; J gene: TRBJ2-2; clone size: NA; D gene: NA
CDR3 protein: CASSFRGDSGNTIYF; CDR3 DNA: TGTGCCAGCAGTTTTCGGGGAGACTCTGGAAACACCATATATTTT; V gene: TRBV27; J gene: TRBJ1-3; clone size: NA; D gene: NA
CDR3 protein: CASSPRRAGANEKLFF; CDR3 DNA: TGTGCCAGTAGTCCCCGTAGGGCGGGGGCGAATGAAAAACTGTTTTTT; V gene: TRBV19; J gene: TRBJ1-4; clone size: NA; D gene: NA
CDR3 protein: CASSPMLQSSYEQYF; CDR3 DNA: TGTGCCAGCAGCCCGATGTTACAGAGCTCCTACGAGCAGTACTTC; V gene: TRBV5-5; J gene: TRBJ2-7; clone size: NA; D gene: NA
CDR3 protein: CASSFTSGPPNVLTF; CDR3 DNA: TGTGCCAGCAGCTTCACTAGCGGGCCGCCCAACGTCCTGACTTTC; V gene: TRBV7-2; J gene: TRBJ2-6; clone size: NA; D gene: TRBD2
CDR3 protein: CASSQRGGDQPQHF; CDR3 DNA: TGTGCCAGCAGCCAACGGGGAGGGGACCAGCCCCAGCATTTT; V gene: TRBV16; J gene: TRBJ1-5; clone size: NA; D gene: NA
CDR3 protein: CASSVDLRGSQETQYF; CDR3 DNA: TGTGCCAGCAGCGTAGATTTGCGGGGGAGTCAAGAGACCCAGTACTTC; V gene: TRBV9; J gene: TRBJ2-5; clone size: NA; D gene: TRBD2
CDR3 protein: CASSMLGTGRNSPLHF; CDR3 DNA: TGTGCCAGCAGCATGCTGGGGACAGGGCGCAATTCACCCCTCCACTTT; V gene: TRBV21-1; J gene: TRBJ1-6; clone size: NA; D gene: NA
CDR3 protein: CASSYGYNEQFF; CDR3 DNA: TGTGCCAGCAGTTATGGCTACAATGAGCAGTTCTTC; V gene: TRBV6-2/TRBV6-3; J gene: TRBJ2-1; clone size: NA; D gene: NA
CDR3 protein: CARARGRGEKLFF; CDR3 DNA: TGTGCCAGAGCAAGGGGTAGAGGTGAAAAACTGTTTTTT; V gene: TRBV2; J gene: TRBJ1-4; clone size: few; D gene: NA
CDR3 protein: CASSRFSDTNTEAFF; CDR3 DNA: TGTGCCAGCAGCAGGTTCTCTGACACGAACACTGAAGCTTTCTTT; V gene: TRBV5-4; J gene: TRBJ1-1; clone size: NA; D gene: NA
CDR3 protein: CSVRERVQKTQYF; CDR3 DNA: TGCAGCGTTAGAGAGCGGGTCCAAAAGACCCAGTACTTC; V gene: TRBV29-1; J gene: TRBJ2-5; clone size: NA; D gene: NA
CDR3 protein: CSASTRGYEQYF; CDR3 DNA: TGCAGTGCTAGTACGCGCGGGTACGAGCAGTACTTC; V gene: TRBV20-1; J gene: TRBJ2-7; clone size: NA; D gene: NA
CDR3 protein: CASSQKQGNEQFF; CDR3 DNA: TGTGCCAGCAGCCAGAAACAGGGGAATGAGCAGTTCTTC; V gene: TRBV3-1/TRBV3-2; J gene: TRBJ2-1; clone size: NA; D gene: TRBD1
CDR3 protein: CASSLVVIGLRYEQYF; CDR3 DNA: TGTGCCAGCAGCTTAGTAGTTATTGGACTACGCTACGAGCAGTACTTC; V gene: TRBV7-2; J gene: TRBJ2-7; clone size: NA; D gene: NA
CDR3 protein: CASSQERGSGANVLTF; CDR3 DNA: TGTGCCAGCAGCCAAGAACGGGGGTCTGGGGCCAACGTCCTGACTTTC; V gene: TRBV4-2; J gene: TRBJ2-6; clone size: NA; D gene: NA
CDR3 protein: CASRRDFPYTDTQYF; CDR3 DNA: TGTGCCAGCCGGCGGGACTTCCCTTACACAGATACGCAGTATTTT; V gene: TRBV5-4; J gene: TRBJ2-3; clone size: NA; D gene: NA
CDR3 protein: CASSVDRVAPGYTF; CDR3 DNA: TGTGCCAGCAGCGTCGACAGGGTGGCACCTGGCTACACCTTC; V gene: TRBV5-6; J gene: TRBJ1-2; clone size: NA; D gene: TRBD1
CDR3 protein: CATSRLGGKETQYF; CDR3 DNA: TGTGCCACCAGCAGATTGGGCGGAAAAGAGACCCAGTACTTC; V gene: TRBV15; J gene: TRBJ2-5; clone size: NA; D gene: NA
CDR3 protein: CAWTGDNQPQHF; CDR3 DNA: TGTGCTTGGACAGGGGACAATCAGCCCCAGCATTTT; V gene: TRBV28; J gene: TRBJ1-5; clone size: NA; D gene: TRBD1
CDR3 protein: CASSPHLGARNMNTEAFF; CDR3 DNA: TGTGCCAGTAGTCCCCATTTAGGGGCGAGGAACATGAACACTGAAGCTTTCTTT; V gene: TRBV19; J gene: TRBJ1-1; clone size: NA; D gene: NA
CDR3 protein: CASSIGARSTGELFF; CDR3 DNA: TGTGCCAGCAGTATAGGGGCCCGGAGCACCGGGGAGCTGTTTTTT; V gene: TRBV7-2; J gene: TRBJ2-2; clone size: NA; D gene: NA
CDR3 protein: CASKNPQGNTEAFF; CDR3 DNA: TGTGCCAGCAAAAACCCTCAGGGTAACACTGAAGCTTTCTTT; V gene: TRBV6-5; J gene: TRBJ1-1; clone size: NA; D gene: NA
CDR3 protein: CASSHTGTETYEQYF; CDR3 DNA: TGTGCCAGCAGCCATACCGGGACAGAGACCTACGAGCAGTACTTC; V gene: TRBV3-1/TRBV3-2; J gene: TRBJ2-7; clone size: NA; D gene: TRBD1
CDR3 protein: CASSIQGLGTGELFF; CDR3 DNA: TGTGCCAGCAGCATTCAGGGACTGGGCACCGGGGAGCTGTTTTTT; V gene: TRBV7-2; J gene: TRBJ2-2; clone size: NA; D gene: NA
CDR3 protein: CASSLIYEKLFF; CDR3 DNA: TGTGCCAGCAGTTTAATCTATGAAAAACTGTTTTTT; V gene: TRBV28; J gene: TRBJ1-4; clone size: once; D gene: NA
CDR3 protein: CASSPGTAVYGYTF; CDR3 DNA: TGTGCCAGCAGCCCCGGGACAGCCGTCTATGGCTACACCTTC; V gene: TRBV3-1/TRBV3-2; J gene: TRBJ1-2; clone size: NA; D gene: TRBD1